Below, 11 T cell receptor beta chains from the same sample are listed, as sequenced in a study of T cell repertoires and HLA-DP antigens. No antigen has been assigned to these receptors. Sequenced by immunoSEQ multiplex PCR; TCRdb stores in-frame clones only, minus some. The sample holds some 110,000 clones, over 90% seen once. Sequenced sample: CD4+ T cells from PBMCs. These receptors were obtained from a woman between 18 and 29 years old in good health and CMV-seronegative.

This chain uses TRBV27 with TRBJ1-2; TRBD1 might be the D (5 bases). Germline V lookup: CDR1 MNHEY, CDR2 SMNVEV (reference sequence). CDR3 length equals 15 residues. Trimming left V 5 bases short and J 3 bases short, with 16 bases between. CDR3 sequence reads: CASSTKPGGDYGYTF. The CDR3 DNA reads TGTGCCAGCAGTACAAAGCCCGGGGGAGACTATGGCTACACCTTC.

The gene calls are TRBV4-3 and TRBJ1-4; D possibly corresponds to TRBD1 (5 bases). CDR3 length equals 17 residues. Per germline, CDR1 LGHNA and CDR2 YSLEER. V lost 0 bases to trimming and J lost 4 bases, with 15 bases between them. The CDR3 region is CASSQERSVQGNEKLFF. As DNA, the CDR3 is TGCGCCAGCAGCCAAGAGAGGTCCGTCCAGGGTAATGAAAAACTGTTTTTT.

The V gene is TRBV29-1, the J gene TRBJ2-1, with 9 bases lining up with TRBD2. Germline CDR1 and CDR2: SQVTM and ANQGSEA. Trimming cost V 5 bases and J 3 bases; bases outside gene matches: 8. CDR3 length: 15 amino acids. In DNA form, the CDR3 reads TGCAGCGTTCACGGCGGGGGGGTTTACTACAATGAGCAGTTCTTC. Translation: CSVHGGGVYYNEQFF.

The V gene is TRBV29-1, the J gene TRBJ2-7; a weak D match, TRBD1 (7 bases). Looked up from germline, CDR1 is SQVTM and CDR2 is ANQGSEA. V dropped 6 bases and J dropped 4 bases, with 10 bases sitting between them. The length of the CDR3 is 11 residues. This chain's CDR3 is CSVAGQYEQYF. Here the CDR3 DNA reads TGCAGCGTGGCGGGACAGTACGAGCAGTACTTC.

This chain links TRBV27 with TRBJ2-7; 8 nucleotides align to TRBD1. The CDR3 extends over 13 amino acids. V lost 6 bases to trimming and J lost 1 base; unmatched junction nucleotides: 2. Germline loops: CDR1 MNHEY, CDR2 SMNVEV (reference sequence). The CDR3 reads CASRRTGSYEQYV. CDR3 DNA sequence: TGTGCCAGCAGAAGGACAGGGTCCTACGAGCAGTACGTC.

This clone was recorded once. V gene TRBV27 combines with J gene TRBJ2-1; maybe TRBD1 (6 bases). From germline, CDR1 is MNHEY and CDR2 SMNVEV (reference sequence). This CDR3 spans 17 amino acids. V lost 5 bases to trimming and J lost 2 bases, with 19 bases between them. CDR3 bases: TGTGCCAGCAGTCCCGGGACATTCAGGCTCCCCTACAATGAGCAGTTCTTC. As protein: CASSPGTFRLPYNEQFF.

The CDR3 DNA reads TGTGCCAGCAGCTCGTTGGGGGGGAGAGAGACCCAGTACTTC. Amino acids: CASSSLGGRETQYF. The gene calls are TRBV7-2 and TRBJ2-5; 7 bases are shared with TRBD2. J lost 4 bases, V lost 4 bases, and 6 bases had no gene match. The CDR3 extends over 14 amino acids. Germline CDR1 is SGHTA and CDR2 is FQGNSA. The full variable domain, its missing parts supplied by reference TRBV7-2 and TRBJ2-5, is GAGVSQSPSNKVTEKGKDVELRCDPISGHTALYWYRQSLGQGLEFLIYFQGNSAPDKSGLPSDRFSAERTGGSVSTLTIQRTQQEDSAVYLCASSSLGGRETQYFGPGTRLLVL.

V is TRBV5-1 and J is TRBJ2-5; the D is unclear. The ends were cut back, 6 bases at V and 4 bases at J, with 22 bases in the middle. The CDR3 has 16 residues. Germline lookup yields CDR1 SGHRS and CDR2 YFSETQ. This CDR3 reads CASTPESSGGRETQYF. CDR3 in DNA: TGCGCCAGCACCCCAGAATCATCAGGTGGCAGAGAGACCCAGTACTTC.

V is TRBV7-3 and J is TRBJ2-3, with D uncertain. The germline V gene has CDR1 SGHTA and CDR2 FQGTGA. The V end lost 0 bases, the J end lost 2 bases, and 9 bases lay between the germline ends. The CDR3 consists of 15 residues. The CDR3 is CASSLTYHPTDTQYF. In DNA, the CDR3 is TGTGCCAGCAGCTTAACATACCATCCCACAGATACGCAGTATTTT.

The genes are TRBV7-8 and TRBJ2-5; TRBD1 matches at 8 bases. The CDR3 has 15 residues. The junction had 4 bases not matched to a gene; V was cut back by 3 bases and J by 1 base. The germline V gene encodes CDR1 SGHVS and CDR2 FQNEAQ. CDR3 loop: CASSLVGQGQETQYF. The CDR3 bases are TGTGCCAGCAGCTTGGTAGGACAGGGCCAAGAGACCCAGTACTTC.

The genes are TRBV4-2 and TRBJ2-3; 12 nucleotides align to TRBD2. Germline V CDR1 and CDR2: LGHNA, YNFKEQ. Trimming took 1 base from V and 1 from J; bases not matched to a gene: 9. The CDR3 has 19 residues. The CDR3 sequence: CASSQGRLAGALGTDTQYF. The CDR3 DNA follows: TGTGCCAGCAGCCAAGGGAGACTAGCGGGGGCCCTTGGCACAGATACGCAGTATTTT.